This T cell receptor (beta chain) was sequenced in a study of T cell responses to AZD1222 COVID-19 vaccine. The length of the CDR3 is 14 residues. TCRdb keeps only in-frame clones here, not all; method: immunoSEQ multiplex PCR. The table has 130,000 to 150,000 clones, approximately 89% seen once; the top ten hold over 12%. The specimen was peripheral blood, collected on day 0 of AZD1222 vaccination. This chain joins TRBV21-1 and TRBJ2-7; TRBD2 was called by the table and not checked on the DNA. TRBV21-1 is annotated as a pseudogene. The clonotype originates from an adult in good health. The CDR3 protein is CASSHLAVPYEQYF. The CDR3 region has the DNA TGTGCCAGCAGCCACCTAGCGGTGCCCTACGAGCAGTACTTC.